A selection of T cell receptor beta chains follows, all from one sample in a study of immune evolution from preneoplasia to lung adenocarcinoma. Sequencing was performed with immunoSEQ multiplex PCR; in TCRdb, only in-frame clones are kept and a portion is missing. This sample has around 6,000 clones, with approximately 71% found just once. Sequenced: FFPE adjacent normal lung tissue. Receptors were obtained from a person of 80 years or more with lung adenocarcinoma. The CDR3 runs from the conserved cysteine through the conserved F or W. The D gene is left open where the match is weak. Some rows have no size entry. The others give once, few or many, or a class for an expanded clone.

d_call: .; j_call: TRBJ2-7; v_call: TRBV30; clone_size: .; cdr3_nt: TGTGCCTGGAGCTTCCAGATAAGCTACGAGCAGTACTTC; cdr3_aa: CAWSFQISYEQYF
d_call: .; j_call: TRBJ1-1; v_call: TRBV30; clone_size: .; cdr3_nt: TGTGCCTGGAGCGAGGGCAGGTCTGAAGCTTTCTTT; cdr3_aa: CAWSEGRSEAFF
d_call: TRBD1; j_call: TRBJ1-5; v_call: TRBV28; clone_size: few; cdr3_nt: TGTGCCAGCACAGTATTCTCCCGGTCAGGGGGGTTTGGTCAGCCCCAGCATTTT; cdr3_aa: CASTVFSRSGGFGQPQHF
d_call: .; j_call: TRBJ2-7; v_call: TRBV5-1; clone_size: .; cdr3_nt: TGCGCCAGCAGCTTGGGAGCGGCTGCGGGCAACGAGCAGTACTTC; cdr3_aa: CASSLGAAAGNEQYF
d_call: .; j_call: TRBJ2-2; v_call: TRBV29-1; clone_size: .; cdr3_nt: TGCAGCGTTGACTGGGACAAAAACACCGGGGAGCTGTTTTTT; cdr3_aa: CSVDWDKNTGELFF
d_call: .; j_call: TRBJ1-5; v_call: TRBV7-2; clone_size: once; cdr3_nt: TGTGCCAGCAGCCAAAGGGCGGCAGACCATCAGCCCCAGCATTTT; cdr3_aa: CASSQRAADHQPQHF
d_call: .; j_call: TRBJ1-3; v_call: TRBV11-3; clone_size: .; cdr3_nt: TGTGCCAGCAGTTCATTACAGGATTCTGGAAACACCATATATTTT; cdr3_aa: CASSSLQDSGNTIYF
d_call: .; j_call: TRBJ1-2; v_call: TRBV29-1; clone_size: .; cdr3_nt: TGCAGCGCGGGGGACACAGCAAGGGACTATGGCTACACCTTC; cdr3_aa: CSAGDTARDYGYTF
d_call: TRBD1; j_call: TRBJ2-7; v_call: TRBV5-6; clone_size: .; cdr3_nt: TGTGCCAGCAGCTTTGGGACAGGGTACGAGCAGTACTTC; cdr3_aa: CASSFGTGYEQYF
d_call: .; j_call: TRBJ1-3; v_call: TRBV29-1; clone_size: .; cdr3_nt: TGCAGCGTTGATCAAGACGGAGGAAACACCATATATTTT; cdr3_aa: CSVDQDGGNTIYF
d_call: .; j_call: TRBJ2-3; v_call: TRBV7-6; clone_size: .; cdr3_nt: TGTGCCAGCAGCTTGGGCACCGGCACAGATACGCAGTATTTT; cdr3_aa: CASSLGTGTDTQYF
d_call: .; j_call: TRBJ2-7; v_call: TRBV27; clone_size: .; cdr3_nt: TGTGCCAGCGGTCCCTACGGGGGGCTCTACGAGCAGTACTTC; cdr3_aa: CASGPYGGLYEQYF
d_call: TRBD1; j_call: TRBJ2-3; v_call: TRBV7-2; clone_size: .; cdr3_nt: TGTGCCAGCGGGGGACAGACTAGCACAGATACGCAGTATTTT; cdr3_aa: CASGGQTSTDTQYF